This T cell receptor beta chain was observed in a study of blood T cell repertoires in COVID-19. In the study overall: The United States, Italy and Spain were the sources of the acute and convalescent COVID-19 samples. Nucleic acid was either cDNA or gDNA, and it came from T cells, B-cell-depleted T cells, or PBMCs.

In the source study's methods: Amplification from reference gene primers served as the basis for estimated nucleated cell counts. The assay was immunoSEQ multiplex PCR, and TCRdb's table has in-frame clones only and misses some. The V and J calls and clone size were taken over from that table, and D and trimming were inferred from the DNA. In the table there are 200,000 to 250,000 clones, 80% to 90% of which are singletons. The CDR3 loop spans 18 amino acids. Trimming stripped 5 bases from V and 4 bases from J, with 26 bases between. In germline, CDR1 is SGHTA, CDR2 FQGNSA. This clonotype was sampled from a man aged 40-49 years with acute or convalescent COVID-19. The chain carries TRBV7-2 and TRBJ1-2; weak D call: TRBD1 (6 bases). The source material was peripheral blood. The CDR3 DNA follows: TGTGCCAGCAGCCCAGAGGGGGGGTACGACGGAAATATCTATGGCTACACCTTC. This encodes CASSPEGGYDGNIYGYTF. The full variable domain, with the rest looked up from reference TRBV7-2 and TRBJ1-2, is GAGVSQSPSNKVTEKGKDVELRCDPISGHTALYWYRQSLGQGLEFLIYFQGNSAPDKSGLPSDRFSAERTGGSVSTLTIQRTQQEDSAVYLCASSPEGGYDGNIYGYTFGSGTRLTVV.